This TCR beta chain originates from a study of T cell responses to AZD1222 COVID-19 vaccine. Here immunoSEQ multiplex PCR was the method, and the copy in TCRdb shows in-frame clones only, minus some. Of 150,000 to 200,000 clones in the sample, around nine tenths were seen once. The CDR3 is 18 amino acids. Unmatched junction bases numbered 12, after V lost 5 bases and J lost 2 bases. Germline V gene data show CDR1 as LNHDA and CDR2 as SQIVND (reference sequence). The sample in question was peripheral blood, obtained on day 0 of AZD1222 vaccination. This TCR was recovered from an adult in good health. The V and J genes are TRBV19 and TRBJ1-5; 10 bases are shared with TRBD1. This CDR3 is CASSPGTGVGLGNQPQHF. The CDR3 region has the DNA TGTGCCAGTAGTCCTGGGACAGGGGTGGGTTTAGGCAATCAGCCCCAGCATTTT.